The 26 T cell receptor beta chains given below trace back to one sample, sequenced in a study of blood T cell repertoires in COVID-19. Generated by immunoSEQ multiplex PCR, the TCRdb table keeps only in-frame clones and is missing some. Of under 300,000 clones in the sample, 80% to 85% were seen once. The sample taken for sequencing was peripheral blood. All receptors come from an older woman with active or convalescent COVID-19.

The chain carries TRBV27 and TRBJ2-5, with D possibly being TRBD2 (6 bases). The CDR3 is 15 residues long. Germline V CDR1 and CDR2: MNHEY, SMNVEV (reference sequence). V shed 7 bases and J shed 2 bases, with 17 bases lying between them. The CDR3: CASNDNRGKQETQYF. The CDR3 bases are TGTGCCAGCAACGACAACCGGGGGAAACAAGAGACCCAGTACTTC.

The chain couples TRBV20-1 to TRBJ1-2; tentatively, D is TRBD1 (5 bases). Germline CDR1 DFQATT, CDR2 SNEGSKA (reference sequence). The V end was cut by 3 bases, the J end by 4 bases, with 15 bases between. This CDR3 is 14 amino acids long. In DNA, the CDR3 is TGCAGTGCTAGTACTTCGGCAGGGCCCTATGGCTACACCTTC. Its protein is CSASTSAGPYGYTF.

The CDR3: CASSLRQGSDTQYF. CDR3 coding DNA: TGTGCCAGCAGCTTAAGGCAGGGGTCGGATACGCAGTATTTT. The chain couples TRBV7-8 to TRBJ2-3; the D gene is possibly TRBD1 (6 bases). The CDR3 is 14 residues long. CDR1 and CDR2 from the germline V gene are SGHVS and FQNEAQ. Trimming stripped 2 bases from V and 6 bases from J, with 12 bases between.

This chain uses TRBV5-5 with TRBJ2-7; a possible D gene is TRBD2 (5 bases). The germline V and J ends were trimmed by 2 bases and 2 bases, with 17 bases remaining between them. This CDR3 region has 16 residues. The germline V gene has CDR1 SGHKS and CDR2 YYEKEE (reference sequence). The CDR3 reads CASSFSSRGNPYEQYF. DNA for the CDR3: TGTGCCAGCAGCTTCTCAAGTCGAGGGAATCCCTACGAGCAGTACTTC.

This chain links TRBV9 with TRBJ2-1; the D gene is possibly TRBD2 (5 bases). The CDR3 has 15 amino acids. Trimming shortened V by 0 bases and J by 2 bases, and 9 bases separated the two germline ends. The germline CDR1 and CDR2 sequences are SGDLS and YYNGEE. CDR3 loop: CASSVASGPYNEQFF. The CDR3 nucleotides are TGTGCCAGCAGCGTAGCGAGCGGACCCTACAATGAGCAGTTCTTC.

This clone was seen ten or more times. The rearrangement uses TRBV5-6 and TRBJ2-5, with 8 bases lining up with TRBD2. J lost 4 bases, V lost 4 bases, and 3 bases had no gene match. The CDR3 has 13 residues. From germline, CDR1 is SGHDT and CDR2 YYEEEE. The CDR3 DNA follows: TGTGCCAGCAGCCAGCGGGGGAGAGAGACCCAGTACTTC. It yields the protein CASSQRGRETQYF.

This clone was picked up one time. The rearrangement joins TRBV6-5 to TRBJ2-3, with TRBD1 matching over 12 bases. Germline V lookup: CDR1 MNHEY, CDR2 SVGAGI. Trimming removed 8 bases from V and 3 bases from J; junction bases left unmatched: 6. The CDR3 consists of 15 residues. CDR3 region: CASGSGQGATDTQYF. The CDR3, as DNA: TGTGCCAGCGGCTCGGGACAGGGGGCTACAGATACGCAGTATTTT.

This clone was counted between two and nine times. The V gene is TRBV1, the J gene TRBJ2-2; the table's D call TRBD2 went unverified against the DNA. TRBV1 is a pseudogene. This CDR3 contains 23 residues. CDR3: CTSSQDRLAGAIYTEANTGELFF. In nucleotides, the CDR3 is TGCACCAGCAGCCAAGATCGGCTAGCGGGGGCCATCTATACCGAAGCGAACACCGGGGAGCTGTTTTTT.

This clone was counted a single time. This sequence joins TRBV6-6 and TRBJ1-6; 7 bases map to TRBD1. The CDR3 sequence is 14 residues long. Trimming at V came to 6 bases and at J to 4 bases, leaving 3 bases not matched to a gene. Germline CDR1 MNHNY, CDR2 SVGAGI (reference sequence). In nucleotides, the CDR3 is TGTGCCAGCAGCTCGGGACAGTATAATTCACCCCTCCACTTT. Translating it yields CASSSGQYNSPLHF.

This clone showed up just once. The chain has TRBV28 and TRBJ1-2, with no clear D. V lost 4 bases, J lost 4 bases, and 10 bases lay in between. The length of the CDR3 is 13 residues. Per germline, CDR1 MDHEN and CDR2 SYDVKM. The CDR3 nucleotides are TGTGCCAGCAGTTCCAATCACATCTATGGCTACACCTTC. It translates to CASSSNHIYGYTF.

In DNA, the CDR3 is TGTGCCAGCAGCTTAGTTGCGGGCACCTACAATGAGCAGTTCTTC. This sequence encodes CASSLVAGTYNEQFF. This chain connects TRBV7-8 to TRBJ2-1; maybe TRBD2 (5 bases). V lost 1 base and J lost 2, with 9 bases in between. Germline V gene data show CDR1 as SGHVS and CDR2 as FQNEAQ. This CDR3 has 15 amino acids.

The V call is TRBV7-2, the J call TRBJ2-3; possible D gene TRBD1, 5 bases. The germline CDR1 and CDR2 sequences are SGHTA and FQGNSA. CDR3 length: 16 amino acids. With 1 base removed from V and 1 base from J, the gap between germline ends came to 12 bases. The CDR3 is CASSLEGPDGTDTQYF. CDR3 DNA sequence: TGTGCCAGCAGCTTAGAGGGGCCCGACGGCACAGATACGCAGTATTTT. Drawing the rest from reference TRBV7-2 and TRBJ2-3, the complete variable domain is GAGVSQSPSNKVTEKGKDVELRCDPISGHTALYWYRQSLGQGLEFLIYFQGNSAPDKSGLPSDRFSAERTGGSVSTLTIQRTQQEDSAVYLCASSLEGPDGTDTQYFGPGTRLTVL.

The genes are TRBV11-2 and TRBJ2-3; 9 positions match TRBD2. The CDR3 covers 17 residues. The V gene end was trimmed by 0 bases and the J gene end by 2 bases; junction bases not matched to a gene: 6. Germline CDR1 and CDR2: SGHAT and FQNNGV. For the CDR3, the DNA is TGTGCCAGCAGCTTAGAAAGGTTAGCGGGGGTCACAGATACGCAGTATTTT. Encoded protein: CASSLERLAGVTDTQYF.

Points on this clone: Other DNA sequences in this specimen translate into the identical CDR3. The chain uses TRBV30 and TRBJ2-5; D is perhaps TRBD1 (6 bases). CDR3 size: 12 residues. Deletions cut 0 bases from V and 4 bases from J, with 6 bases between. Germline values: CDR1 GTSNPN, CDR2 SVGIG (reference sequence). CDR3 in DNA: TGTGCCTGGAGTGTACAGGGAGAGACCCAGTACTTC. Translated: CAWSVQGETQYF.

This chain joins TRBV30 and TRBJ1-6; D might be TRBD1 (6 bases). CDR1 is GTSNPN and CDR2 is SVGIG in the germline V gene (reference sequence). The CDR3 runs to 13 residues. V shed 4 bases and J shed 5 bases, with 9 bases lying between them. The CDR3 coding sequence is TGTGCCTGGACTGGACAGCATAATTCACCCCTCCACTTT. As protein: CAWTGQHNSPLHF.

The table lists this clone with a few counts. This sequence joins TRBV2 and TRBJ1-2, with D maybe TRBD1 (6 bases). V shed 6 bases and J shed 5 bases, with 10 bases lying between them. Germline V CDR1 and CDR2: SNHLY, FYNNEI. The CDR3 covers 12 residues. The CDR3 bases are TGTGCCAGCAGGGCGGACAGATATGGCTACACCTTC. This translates into CASRADRYGYTF. The full variable domain, completed using reference TRBV2 and TRBJ1-2, is EPEVTQTPSHQVTQMGQEVILRCVPISNHLYFYWYRQILGQKVEFLVSFYNNEISEKSEIFDDQFSVERPDGSNFTLKIRSTKLEDSAMYFCASRADRYGYTFGSGTRLTVV.

This clone was recorded a few times. The J gene is TRBJ2-6, the V gene TRBV2, with a possible D match to TRBD2 (5 bases). This CDR3 is 17 amino acids long. The ends were cut back, 6 bases at V and 0 bases at J, with 15 bases in the middle. Germline CDR1 and CDR2: SNHLY and FYNNEI. CDR3 residues: CASSSFGLISGANVLTF. CDR3 sequence (DNA): TGTGCCAGCAGCTCCTTCGGACTGATCTCTGGGGCCAACGTCCTGACTTTC. The complete variable domain, with remaining parts taken from reference TRBV2 and TRBJ2-6, reads EPEVTQTPSHQVTQMGQEVILRCVPISNHLYFYWYRQILGQKVEFLVSFYNNEISEKSEIFDDQFSVERPDGSNFTLKIRSTKLEDSAMYFCASSSFGLISGANVLTFGAGSRLTVL.

The chain couples TRBV13 to TRBJ2-4; 7 nucleotides align to TRBD1. Germline V gives CDR1 PRHDT, CDR2 FYEKMQ (reference sequence). V was clipped by 5 bases and J by 6 bases; unmatched bases: 13. The CDR3 consists of 16 residues. In nucleotides, the CDR3 is TGTGCCAGCAGCCTCCACACAACAGGGGCGGGAAACATTCAGTACTTC. Encoded protein: CASSLHTTGAGNIQYF.

The chain combines TRBV18 with TRBJ2-7; 10 nucleotides agree with TRBD1. Trimming removed 6 bases from V and 3 bases from J; junction bases left unmatched: 5. Germline V CDR1 and CDR2: KGHSH, LQKENI. The CDR3 contains 14 residues. DNA of the CDR3: TGTGCCAGCTCTTCCGGGACAGGGGTCTACGAGCAGTACTTC. It is translated as CASSSGTGVYEQYF.

The CDR3 here is CASTPGRGGLFF. In nucleotides, the CDR3 is TGTGCCAGCACCCCGGGCCGAGGGGGACTGTTTTTT. The genes are TRBV6-6 and TRBJ1-4; D is perhaps TRBD1 (6 bases). In germline, CDR1 is MNHNY, CDR2 SVGAGI (reference sequence). This CDR3 has 12 amino acids. V was trimmed by 7 bases and J by 13 bases, leaving 16 bases between them.

The rearrangement links TRBV7-9 to TRBJ1-2; possible D gene TRBD1, 6 bases. V was cut by 1 base and J by 8 bases, with 14 bases left in between. There are 14 residues in the CDR3. Germline V gives CDR1 SEHNR, CDR2 FQNEAQ (reference sequence). The CDR3 nucleotides read TGTGCCAGCAGCTTAGAAAACAGGGCGGAAGGCTACACCTTC. This codes for CASSLENRAEGYTF.

The chain joins TRBV30 to TRBJ1-6, with a possible D match to TRBD1 (5 bases). This CDR3 is built from 14 residues. The V gene's germline CDR1 is GTSNPN and CDR2 SVGIG (reference sequence). V gave up 4 bases and J gave up 7 bases, with 14 bases separating them. The CDR3: CAWTGGGYNSPLHF. In nucleotides, the CDR3 is TGTGCCTGGACTGGGGGGGGTTACAATTCACCCCTCCACTTT.

The genes are TRBV3-1 (or the pseudogene TRBV3-2) and TRBJ2-1, with TRBD2 matching over 7 bases. Per the germline V gene, CDR1 is LGHDT and CDR2 is YNNKEL (reference sequence). The length of the CDR3 is 14 residues. J lost 8 bases, V lost 4 bases, and 8 bases had no gene match. The CDR3, as DNA: TGTGCCAGCAGCCCCGTTCGACTAGCCGATGAGCAGTTCTTC. This sequence encodes CASSPVRLADEQFF.

The V and J genes are TRBV7-9 and TRBJ2-5; D might be TRBD1 (5 bases). The V gene lost 6 bases and the J gene lost 14 bases, with 22 bases spanning the gap. This CDR3 contains 13 residues. The germline CDR1 and CDR2 sequences are SEHNR and FQNEAQ (reference sequence). The CDR3 nucleotides are TGTGCCAGCAGACCGATAACAGGATCGCCCCCTTACTTC. It encodes CASRPITGSPPYF. Full variable domain (missing parts from reference TRBV7-9 and TRBJ2-5): DTGVSQNPRHKITKRGQNVTFRCDPISEHNRLYWYRQTLGQGPEFLTYFQNEAQLEKSRLLSDRFSAERPKGSFSTLEIQRTEQGDSAMYLCASRPITGSPPYFGPGTRLLVL.

The chain recombines TRBV6-6 with TRBJ2-7; TRBD2 matches at 10 bases. Germline lookup yields CDR1 MNHNY and CDR2 SVGAGI (reference sequence). V dropped 6 bases and J dropped 2; count of bases not matched to a gene: 10. This CDR3 region has 16 residues. This CDR3 reads CASRRVAGGLPYEQYF. The DNA of the CDR3 is TGTGCCAGCAGGCGCGTAGCGGGGGGCTTGCCCTACGAGCAGTACTTC.

The V and J genes are TRBV3-1 (or the pseudogene TRBV3-2) and TRBJ1-5; 9 bases line up with TRBD1. There are 13 residues in the CDR3. J gave up 7 bases and V 7 bases, and 5 bases lay outside the gene matches. Germline V gene lookup returns CDR1 LGHDT and CDR2 YNNKEL (reference sequence). The CDR3 DNA follows: TGTGCCAGCAATTGGGACAGGGACCAGCCCCAGCATTTT. Translated, it gives CASNWDRDQPQHF.